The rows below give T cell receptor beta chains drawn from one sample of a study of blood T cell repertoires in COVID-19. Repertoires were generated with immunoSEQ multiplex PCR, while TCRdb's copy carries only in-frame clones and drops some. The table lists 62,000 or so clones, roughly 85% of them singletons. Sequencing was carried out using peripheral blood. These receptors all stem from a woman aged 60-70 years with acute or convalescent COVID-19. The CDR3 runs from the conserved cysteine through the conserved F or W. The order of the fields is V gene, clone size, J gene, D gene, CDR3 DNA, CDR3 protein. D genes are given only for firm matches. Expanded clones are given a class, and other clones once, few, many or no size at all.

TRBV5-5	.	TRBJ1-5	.	TGTGCCAGCAGCCCGGGAGGGAATCAGCCCCAGCATTTT	CASSPGGNQPQHF
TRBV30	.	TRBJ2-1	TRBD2	TGTGCCTGGAGTGTACTAGCGGGGGGGCTTAGCCTCGGGCAGTTCTTC	CAWSVLAGGLSLGQFF
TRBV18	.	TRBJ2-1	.	TGTGCCAGCTCACCTTCTGTTCTTTATGAGCAGTTCTTC	CASSPSVLYEQFF
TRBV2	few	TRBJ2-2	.	TGTGCCAGCCACCGACAGGTGAACACCGGGGAGCTGTTTTTT	CASHRQVNTGELFF
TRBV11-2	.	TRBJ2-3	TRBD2	TGTGCCAGCAGCTCCCGCGGGGGAAATACAGATACGCAGTATTTT	CASSSRGGNTDTQYF
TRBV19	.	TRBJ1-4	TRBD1	TGTGCCAGTAGTAACCAGGGGGCGGCGACTAATGAAAAACTGTTTTTT	CASSNQGAATNEKLFF
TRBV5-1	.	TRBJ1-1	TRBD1	TGCGCCAGCAGTCCCGGGACAGGGACTGCTGAAGCTTTCTTT	CASSPGTGTAEAFF
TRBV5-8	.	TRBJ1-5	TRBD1	TGTGCCAGCAGCATCGGGACAGGGGCTGGGTTGAGCAATCAGCCCCAGCATTTT	CASSIGTGAGLSNQPQHF
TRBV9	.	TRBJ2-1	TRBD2	TGTGCCAGCAGCGCAGCGGGAGGGCTTAGGAATGAGCAGTTCTTC	CASSAAGGLRNEQFF
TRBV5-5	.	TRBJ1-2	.	TGTGCCAGCAGCTACACAGGGAACTATGGCTACACCTTC	CASSYTGNYGYTF
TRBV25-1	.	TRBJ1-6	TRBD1	TGTGCCAGCAGTTGGACAGGGGATTCACCCCTCCACTTT	CASSWTGDSPLHF
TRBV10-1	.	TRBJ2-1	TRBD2	TGCGCCAGCAGTGAGTCATTACTAGCGGGACTCTACAATGAGCAGTTCTTC	CASSESLLAGLYNEQFF
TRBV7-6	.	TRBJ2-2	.	TGTGCCAGCAGCCCCAGGGGTGGAGCAGCTAACACCGGGGAGCTGTTTTTT	CASSPRGGAANTGELFF
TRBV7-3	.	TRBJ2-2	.	TGTGCCAGCAGCTTAAGAGCTACCGGGGAGCTGTTTTTT	CASSLRATGELFF
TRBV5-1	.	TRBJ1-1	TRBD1	TGCGCCAGCAGGCCAGACAGGGGGTACACTGAAGCTTTCTTT	CASRPDRGYTEAFF
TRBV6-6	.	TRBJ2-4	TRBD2	TGTGCCAGCAGTCCACAGGGGACTAGCGGGAGTGTTGGCAAAAACATTCAGTACTTC	CASSPQGTSGSVGKNIQYF
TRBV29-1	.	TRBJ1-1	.	TGCAGCGCCCAGACAGTGAACACTGAAGCTTTCTTT	CSAQTVNTEAFF
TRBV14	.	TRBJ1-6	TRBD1	TGTGCCAGCAGCCAGACCCCAGGGGGCGGTTCACCCCTCCACTTT	CASSQTPGGGSPLHF
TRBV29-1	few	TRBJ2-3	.	TGCAGCGTTGAGGATAGCGGCACAGATACGCAGTATTTT	CSVEDSGTDTQYF
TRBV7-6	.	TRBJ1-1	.	TGTGCCAGCAGCAAGTCGCCGGGGGGAGCTGAAGCTTTCTTT	CASSKSPGGAEAFF
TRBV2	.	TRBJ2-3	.	TGTGCCAGCAGAAGACAGCAGACTGAGGATACGCAGTATTTT	CASRRQQTEDTQYF
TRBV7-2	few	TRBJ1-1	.	TGTGCCAGCAGCTTAGTAGGGGGGGTGAACACTGAAGCTTTCTTT	CASSLVGGVNTEAFF
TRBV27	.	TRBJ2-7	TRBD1	TGTGCCAGCAGTAGGACAGGGAGGTACGAGCAGTACTTC	CASSRTGRYEQYF
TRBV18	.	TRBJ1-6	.	TGTGCCGCCTCAGGGGCAGGCTCACCCCTCCACTTT	CAASGAGSPLHF
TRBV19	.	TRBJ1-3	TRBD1	TGTGCCAGTAGTAAAAGGACAGGGGCTGGAAACACCATATATTTT	CASSKRTGAGNTIYF
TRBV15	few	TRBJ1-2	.	TGTGCCACCAGCAGCAGACAGAGGAAGTATGGCTACACCTTC	CATSSRQRKYGYTF